This entry is about one TCR beta chain. Germline V gene lookup returns CDR1 LGHNA and CDR2 YNFKEQ. CDR3 size: 14 residues. V was clipped by 5 bases and J by 7 bases, with 15 bases between them. The entry originates in a study of shared clonotypes between healthy human individuals. The repertoire was sequenced with immunoSEQ multiplex PCR; TCRdb's copy has only in-frame clones and lacks some. The sample records about 690,000 clones, about nine tenths being singletons. This chain uses TRBV4-2 with TRBJ2-1; no clear D. The sequenced sample consisted of memory CD8+ T cells from PBMCs. Subset specified: CD45RO+ cells pooled with CCR7-negative TemRA cells. The TCR was taken from a man in his late teens or twenties in good health. Some clones in this sample may be carry-over from other donors' samples. CDR3 in DNA: TGTGCCAGCAGCTTCTATGTCGGTCCGAATGAGCAGTTCTTC. Protein sequence: CASSFYVGPNEQFF.